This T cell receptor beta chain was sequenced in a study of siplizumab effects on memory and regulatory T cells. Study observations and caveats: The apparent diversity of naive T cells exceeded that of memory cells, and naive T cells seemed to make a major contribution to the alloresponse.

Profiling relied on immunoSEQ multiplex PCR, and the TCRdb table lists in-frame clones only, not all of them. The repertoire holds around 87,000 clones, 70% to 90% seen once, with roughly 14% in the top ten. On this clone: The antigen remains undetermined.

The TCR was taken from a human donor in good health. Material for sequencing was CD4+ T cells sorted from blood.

CDR3 protein: CSVYLDGYTF. The CDR3 nucleotides read TGCAGCGTTTATTTAGATGGCTACACCTTC. The V gene is TRBV29-1, the J gene TRBJ1-2; D not certain. Germline CDR1 is SQVTM and CDR2 is ANQGSEA. Trimming removed 5 bases at V and 6 bases at J, with 7 bases between. The CDR3 extends over 10 amino acids. The full variable domain, its missing parts supplied by reference TRBV29-1 and TRBJ1-2, is SAVISQKPSRDICQRGTSLTIQCQVDSQVTMMFWYRQQPGQSLTLIATANQGSEATYESGFVIDKFPISRPNLTFSTLTVSNMSPEDSSIYLCSVYLDGYTFGSGTRLTVV.